The rows below give T cell receptor beta chains drawn from one sample of a study of cytomegalovirus exposure and HLA in healthy donors. The table came from immunoSEQ multiplex PCR; TCRdb's copy has only in-frame clones and leaves some out. The sample consists of around 90,000 clones, 82% of them appearing once. The sample consisted of PBMCs. The receptors come from a man between 45 and 60 years old in good health and CMV-seronegative. Both conserved end residues are part of each CDR3. Fields, in order: J gene, V gene, clone size, CDR3 protein. The size of a clone is reported for some rows only, either as once, few or many, or as a class for expanded clones.

J: TRBJ1-2; V: TRBV5-6; size: -; CDR3: CASSRVTGGPGGYTF
J: TRBJ2-7; V: TRBV19; size: -; CDR3: CATVRGDSYEQYF
J: TRBJ2-2; V: TRBV6-4; size: once; CDR3: CASSADRGQSGELFF
J: TRBJ1-3; V: TRBV6-1; size: -; CDR3: CASSEREGNTIYF
J: TRBJ2-1; V: TRBV5-1; size: -; CDR3: CASSLASGSPYNEQFF
J: TRBJ1-4; V: TRBV14; size: -; CDR3: CASSRPGQINEKLFF
J: TRBJ1-3; V: TRBV30; size: -; CDR3: CAWSKQGSGNTIYF
J: TRBJ1-1; V: TRBV28; size: -; CDR3: CASSLKSYTEAFF
J: TRBJ2-6; V: TRBV19; size: few; CDR3: CASSVQGLAGEWGANVLTF
J: TRBJ1-1; V: TRBV6-1; size: -; CDR3: CASTRGQVNTEAFF
J: TRBJ2-1; V: TRBV5-4; size: few; CDR3: CASNRDRVYNEQFF
J: TRBJ2-1; V: TRBV6-4; size: -; CDR3: CASSGAGQASNEQFF